What follows describes a single TCR beta chain. TCRdb re-called the PCR reads via MiXCR. Seen here are 10,000 to 15,000 clones, under 30% observed once, and the top ten hold 12%. This record belongs to a study of metastatic and nonmetastatic thyroid tumors. This CDR3 has 11 residues. Trimming cost V 3 bases and J 5 bases, with 4 bases left between them. Germline CDR1 reads MNHNS; CDR2 reads SASEGT. All patients were untreated before thyroid surgery. This chain links TRBV6-1 with TRBJ1-2; D not certain. The origin of this receptor is a female donor with papillary thyroid cancer or a benign thyroid nodule (not recorded which). Some clones in this sample may be carry-over from other donors' samples. Input material: tumor tissue. This CDR3 reads CASSDSYGYTF. CDR3 sequence (DNA): TGTGCCAGCAGTGACAGTTATGGCTACACCTTC.